This T cell receptor beta chain is drawn from a study of T cell responses to AZD1222 COVID-19 vaccine. Study at large: Timing groups of about 4 and about 12 weeks for second doses were pooled.

A remark on this clone: Antigen unknown.

Study-wide points: Baseline seropositives among AZD1222 recipients totaled only 6 or 7.

V shed 5 bases and J shed 9 bases, with 11 bases lying between them. The CDR3 extends over 12 amino acids. The table came from immunoSEQ multiplex PCR; TCRdb's copy has only in-frame clones and leaves some out. The data hold more than 150,000 clones, with around 92% observed a single time. The genes are TRBV12-3 or TRBV12-4 and TRBJ2-1; possible D gene TRBD1, 5 bases. The receptor's source is an adult in good health. The sample in question was peripheral blood, obtained on day 0 of AZD1222 vaccination. The DNA for the CDR3 is TGTGCCAGCAGTGCCAAGGGGCTTGAGCAGTTCTTC. Translation gives CASSAKGLEQFF.